These 10 T cell receptor beta chains share one sample of origin, sequenced in a study of identical twins. TCRdb analysed the 5' RACE reads with MiXCR anew, one entry per CDR3 protein. Among about 530,000 distinct CDR3 sequences, 13% to 15% were seen once, and the ten largest hold roughly 0.4%. These data are also associated with another study on yellow fever vaccine responses in identical twins.

The source material was CD4+ T cells sorted from blood. The receptors come from a woman younger than 30 in good health.

This clonotype was recorded at least ten times. The rearrangement links TRBV29-1 to TRBJ1-2; the match to TRBD1 covers 8 bases. This CDR3 contains 12 residues. The V gene end was trimmed by 6 bases and the J gene end by 8 bases; junction bases not matched to a gene: 8. Looked up from germline, CDR1 is SQVTM and CDR2 is ANQGSEA. The CDR3 protein is CSVADREDGYTF. In DNA, the CDR3 is TGCAGCGTCGCGGACAGGGAAGACGGCTACACCTTC.

The rearrangement joins TRBV20-1 to TRBJ2-5; D possibly corresponds to TRBD1 (6 bases). V was shortened by 3 bases and J by 0 bases, with 8 bases between the two germline ends. CDR1 is DFQATT, CDR2 SNEGSKA, per germline (reference sequence). This CDR3 is 13 amino acids long. The chain's CDR3 is CSASEGDQETQYF. The DNA for the CDR3 is TGCAGTGCTAGTGAGGGGGACCAAGAGACCCAGTACTTC.

This clonotype occurred a few times. The V and J genes are TRBV5-5 and TRBJ1-1; D is uncertain. Trimming shortened V by 0 bases and J by 9 bases, and 12 bases separated the two germline ends. The CDR3 extends over 13 amino acids. Germline values: CDR1 SGHKS, CDR2 YYEKEE (reference sequence). CDR3 protein: CASSLDLLPKAFF. DNA of the CDR3: TGTGCCAGCAGCTTGGATCTTTTGCCTAAAGCTTTCTTT.

V is TRBV6-1 and J is TRBJ1-2, with 8 nucleotides matching TRBD1. The CDR3 is made up of 16 amino acids. Trimming cost V 6 bases and J 0 bases; bases outside gene matches: 9. Per the germline V gene, CDR1 is MNHNS and CDR2 is SASEGT. The DNA for the CDR3 is TGTGCCAGCAGGGGACAGGAGAGTTGGGCTAACTATGGCTACACCTTC. The encoded protein is CASRGQESWANYGYTF.

This clonotype was seen only a few times. CDR3: CASSYTPAGLTYNEQFF. The CDR3 DNA reads as TGTGCCAGCAGTTACACCCCTGCAGGACTAACATACAATGAGCAGTTCTTC. The gene calls are TRBV6-2 or TRBV6-3 and TRBJ2-1; D perhaps matches TRBD2 (6 bases). The CDR3 has 17 amino acids. V dropped 2 bases and J dropped 4 bases, with 18 bases sitting between them. Germline V gene lookup returns CDR1 MNHEY and CDR2 SVGEGT.

This clonotype was picked up a small number of times. The V call is TRBV3-1, the J call TRBJ2-1; D tentatively fits TRBD1 or TRBD2 (5 bases each). The germline V gene encodes CDR1 LGHDT and CDR2 YNNKEL (reference sequence). The CDR3 extends over 15 amino acids. V was pared by 1 base and J by 5 bases, with 12 bases between. The CDR3 reads CASSQGGGHNNEQFF. CDR3 DNA: TGTGCCAGCAGCCAAGGCGGAGGACATAACAATGAGCAGTTCTTC.

The CDR3 sequence is CASSPPPGQGNEQYV. The CDR3 DNA sequence: TGTGCCAGCAGCCCACCGCCGGGACAGGGAAACGAGCAGTACGTC. The chain couples TRBV7-8 to TRBJ2-7; TRBD1 agrees at 9 bases. Per the germline V gene, CDR1 is SGHVS and CDR2 is FQNEAQ. Trimming cost V 5 bases and J 5 bases; bases outside gene matches: 10. The CDR3 is 15 amino acids.

This clonotype was seen more than once but under ten times. The chain joins TRBV6-1 to TRBJ2-1; 9 nucleotides agree with TRBD2. The germline CDR1 and CDR2 sequences are MNHNS and SASEGT. Germline trimming cut 4 bases from V and 0 bases from J; bases unmatched to any gene: 4. The CDR3 runs to 16 residues. The CDR3 DNA is TGTGCCAGCAGTGGGAATAGCGGGAGCTCCTACAATGAGCAGTTCTTC. This codes for CASSGNSGSSYNEQFF.

The chain recombines TRBV3-1 with TRBJ2-3; D remains ambiguous. V was clipped by 0 bases and J by 1 base, with 5 bases between them. CDR3 length equals 14 residues. Germline CDR1 reads LGHDT; CDR2 reads YNNKEL (reference sequence). The CDR3 here is CASSQDWRTDTQYF. CDR3 sequence (DNA): TGTGCCAGCAGCCAAGACTGGCGCACAGATACGCAGTATTTT.

This chain joins TRBV2 and TRBJ2-4, with D perhaps matching TRBD2 (6 bases). The CDR3 runs to 15 residues. Germline CDR1 is SNHLY and CDR2 is FYNNEI. V was clipped by 5 bases and J by 6 bases, with 17 bases between them. The DNA for the CDR3 is TGTGCCAGCAGTCGACTAGAGGGAATCGGAAACATTCAGTACTTC. This translates into CASSRLEGIGNIQYF.